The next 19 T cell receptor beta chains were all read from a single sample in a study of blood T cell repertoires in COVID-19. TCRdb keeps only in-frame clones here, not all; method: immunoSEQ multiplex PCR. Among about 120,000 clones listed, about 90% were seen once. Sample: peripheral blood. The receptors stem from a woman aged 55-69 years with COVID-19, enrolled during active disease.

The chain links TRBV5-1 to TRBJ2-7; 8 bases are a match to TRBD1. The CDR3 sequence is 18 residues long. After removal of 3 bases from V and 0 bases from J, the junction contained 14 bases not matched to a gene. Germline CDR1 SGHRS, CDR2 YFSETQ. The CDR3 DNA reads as TGCGCCAGCAGCTCCGGGACAGGAAGGGGCCTTATCTCCTACGAGCAGTACTTC. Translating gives CASSSGTGRGLISYEQYF.

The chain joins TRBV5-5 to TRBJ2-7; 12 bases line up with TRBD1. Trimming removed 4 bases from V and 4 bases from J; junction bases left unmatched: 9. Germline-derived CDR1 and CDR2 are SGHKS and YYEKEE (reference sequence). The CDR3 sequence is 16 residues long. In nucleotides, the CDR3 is TGTGCCAGCAGCCAGTCACCGGGACAGGGGGCGTACGAGCAGTACTTC. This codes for CASSQSPGQGAYEQYF.

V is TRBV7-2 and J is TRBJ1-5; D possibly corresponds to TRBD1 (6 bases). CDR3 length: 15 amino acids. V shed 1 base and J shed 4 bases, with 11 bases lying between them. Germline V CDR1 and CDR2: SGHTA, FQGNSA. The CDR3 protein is CASSLEGGGNQPQHF. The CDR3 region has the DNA TGTGCCAGCAGCTTAGAGGGAGGGGGAAATCAGCCCCAGCATTTT.

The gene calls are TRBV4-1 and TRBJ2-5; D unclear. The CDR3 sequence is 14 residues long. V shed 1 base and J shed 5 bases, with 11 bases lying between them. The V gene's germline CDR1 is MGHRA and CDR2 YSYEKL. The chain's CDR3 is CASSQVVFSETQYF. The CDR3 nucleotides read TGCGCCAGCAGCCAAGTGGTTTTTAGTGAGACCCAGTACTTC.

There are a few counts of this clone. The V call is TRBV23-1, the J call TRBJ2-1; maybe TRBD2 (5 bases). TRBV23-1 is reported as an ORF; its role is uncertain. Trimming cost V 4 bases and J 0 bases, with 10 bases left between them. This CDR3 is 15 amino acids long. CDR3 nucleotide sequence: TGCGCCAGCAGTCCTAGCCTGAGCTCCTACAATGAGCAGTTCTTC. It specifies CASSPSLSSYNEQFF.

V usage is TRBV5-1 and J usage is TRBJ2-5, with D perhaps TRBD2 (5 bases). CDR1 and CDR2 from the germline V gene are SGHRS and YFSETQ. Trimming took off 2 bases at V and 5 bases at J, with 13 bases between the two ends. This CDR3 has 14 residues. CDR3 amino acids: CASSLEGERETQYF. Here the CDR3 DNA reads TGCGCCAGCAGCTTAGAGGGAGAGAGGGAGACCCAGTACTTC.

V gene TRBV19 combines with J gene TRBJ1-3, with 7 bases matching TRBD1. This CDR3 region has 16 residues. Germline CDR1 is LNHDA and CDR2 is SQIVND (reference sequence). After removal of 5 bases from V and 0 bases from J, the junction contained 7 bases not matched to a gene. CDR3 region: CASSADRAYSGNTIYF. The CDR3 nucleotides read TGTGCCAGTAGTGCCGACAGGGCCTACTCTGGAAACACCATATATTTT.

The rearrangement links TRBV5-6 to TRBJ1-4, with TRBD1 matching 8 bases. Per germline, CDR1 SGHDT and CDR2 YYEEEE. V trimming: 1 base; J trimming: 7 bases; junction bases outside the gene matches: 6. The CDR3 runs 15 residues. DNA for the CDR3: TGTGCCAGCAGCTTGTGGACAGGGCGGGTTGAAAAACTGTTTTTT. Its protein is CASSLWTGRVEKLFF.

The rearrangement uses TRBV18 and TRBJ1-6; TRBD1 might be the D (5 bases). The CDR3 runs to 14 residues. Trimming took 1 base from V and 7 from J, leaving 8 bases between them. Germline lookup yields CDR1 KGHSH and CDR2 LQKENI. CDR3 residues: CASSPQGLNSPLHF. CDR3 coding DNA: TGTGCCAGCTCACCACAGGGACTAAATTCACCCCTCCACTTT.

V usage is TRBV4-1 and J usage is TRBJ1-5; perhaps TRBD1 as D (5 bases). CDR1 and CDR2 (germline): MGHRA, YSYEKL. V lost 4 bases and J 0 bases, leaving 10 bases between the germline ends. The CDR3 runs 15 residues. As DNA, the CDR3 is TGCGCCAGCAGCCCGGGGGGAGGTAGCAATCAGCCCCAGCATTTT. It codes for CASSPGGGSNQPQHF.

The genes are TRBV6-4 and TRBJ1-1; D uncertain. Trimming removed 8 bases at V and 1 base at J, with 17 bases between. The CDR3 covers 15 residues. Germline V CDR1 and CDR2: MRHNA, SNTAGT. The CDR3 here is CASHARAGGNTEAFF. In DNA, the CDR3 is TGTGCCAGCCATGCGCGTGCGGGTGGGAACACTGAAGCTTTCTTT.

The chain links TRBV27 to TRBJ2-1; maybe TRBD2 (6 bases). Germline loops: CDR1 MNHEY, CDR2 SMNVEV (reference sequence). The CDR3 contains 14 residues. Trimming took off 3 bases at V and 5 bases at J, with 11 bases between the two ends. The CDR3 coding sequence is TGTGCCAGCAGTTTTCACGGGGGTGACAATGAGCAGTTCTTC. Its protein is CASSFHGGDNEQFF.

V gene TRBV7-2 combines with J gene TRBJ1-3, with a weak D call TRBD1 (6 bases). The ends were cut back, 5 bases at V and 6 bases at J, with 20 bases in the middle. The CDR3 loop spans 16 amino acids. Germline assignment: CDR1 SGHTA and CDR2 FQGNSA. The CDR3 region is CASSPGGAGAENTIYF. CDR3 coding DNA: TGTGCCAGCAGCCCTGGGGGCGCGGGTGCAGAAAACACCATATATTTT.

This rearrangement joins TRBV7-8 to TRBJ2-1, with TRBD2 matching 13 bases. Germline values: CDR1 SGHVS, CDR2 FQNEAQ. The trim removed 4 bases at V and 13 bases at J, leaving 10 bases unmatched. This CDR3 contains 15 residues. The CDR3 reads CASSYRTSGGGTQFF. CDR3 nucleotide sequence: TGTGCCAGCAGCTACCGGACTAGCGGGGGAGGTACCCAGTTCTTC. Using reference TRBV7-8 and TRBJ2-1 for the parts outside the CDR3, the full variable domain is GAGVSQSPRYKVAKRGQDVALRCDPISGHVSLFWYQQALGQGPEFLTYFQNEAQLDKSGLPSDRFFAERPEGSVSTLKIQRTQQEDSAVYLCASSYRTSGGGTQFFGPGTRLTVL.

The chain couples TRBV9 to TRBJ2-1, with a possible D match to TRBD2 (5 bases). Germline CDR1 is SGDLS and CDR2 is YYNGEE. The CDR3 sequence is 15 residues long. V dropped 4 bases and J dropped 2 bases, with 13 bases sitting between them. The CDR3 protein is CASSPRLSPYNEQFF. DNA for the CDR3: TGTGCCAGCAGCCCCCGACTATCTCCCTACAATGAGCAGTTCTTC.

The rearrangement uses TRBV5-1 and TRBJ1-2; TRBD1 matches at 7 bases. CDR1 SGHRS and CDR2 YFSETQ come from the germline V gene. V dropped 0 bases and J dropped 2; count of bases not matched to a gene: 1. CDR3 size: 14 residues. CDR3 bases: TGCGCCAGCAGCTTGGGACAGGGAAACTATGGCTACACCTTC. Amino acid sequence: CASSLGQGNYGYTF.

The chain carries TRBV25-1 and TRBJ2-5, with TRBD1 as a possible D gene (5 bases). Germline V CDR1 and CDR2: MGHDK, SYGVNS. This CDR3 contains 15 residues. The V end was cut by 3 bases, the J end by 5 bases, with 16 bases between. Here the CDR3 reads CASSDRPGIDETQYF. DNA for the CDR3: TGTGCCAGCAGTGACCGGCCAGGGATAGACGAGACCCAGTACTTC.

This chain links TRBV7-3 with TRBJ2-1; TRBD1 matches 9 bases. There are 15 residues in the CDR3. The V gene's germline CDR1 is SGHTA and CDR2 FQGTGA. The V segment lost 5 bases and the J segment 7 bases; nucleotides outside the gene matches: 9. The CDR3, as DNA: TGTGCCAGCAGCCCTTACGGGACAGGGAGTAATGAGCAGTTCTTC. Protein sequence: CASSPYGTGSNEQFF.

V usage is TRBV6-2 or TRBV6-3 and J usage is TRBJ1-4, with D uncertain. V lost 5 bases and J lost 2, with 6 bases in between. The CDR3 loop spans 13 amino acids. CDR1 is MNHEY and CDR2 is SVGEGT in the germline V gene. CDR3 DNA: TGTGCCAGCAGTCGTCAGACTAATGAAAAACTGTTTTTT. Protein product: CASSRQTNEKLFF.